Described below is a single T cell receptor (beta chain) sequence and its context. This entry is derived from a study of beta chain features in type 1 diabetes. The isolated RNA, all of it, was reverse transcribed, so expressed TCRB transcripts were what got sequenced. The method was immunoSEQ multiplex PCR; TCRdb's version includes in-frame clones alone and lacks a portion of them. The table lists 150,000 to 160,000 clones, approximately 12% of them singletons. The V gene's germline CDR1 is LNHDA and CDR2 SQIVND (reference sequence). The CDR3 loop spans 13 amino acids. Trimming removed 6 bases from V and 0 bases from J, with 9 bases in between.

The material sequenced was central memory CD4+ T cells from blood. The source of this sequence is a man aged 18 to 29 in good health. The genes are TRBV19 and TRBJ2-7, with unresolved D. The CDR3 coding sequence is TGTGCCAGTAGCACCGTCTCCTCCTACGAGCAGTACTTC. It yields the protein CASSTVSSYEQYF.